Below, one T cell receptor (beta chain) is given with its context. Its target is not known. Time point indicated: cycle 4 day 1 (C4D1), after 5 to 7 weeks of nivolumab. Relapses following autologous stem cell transplantation were seen in all patients, with brentuximab vedotin exposure varying. Magnetic depletion of unwanted cells isolated CD4+ T cells from thawed PBMCs. The data belong to a study of PD-1 blockade in classical Hodgkin lymphoma. The wider study: Once every 2 weeks, patients received intravenous nivolumab at 3 mg/kg.

Here immunoSEQ multiplex PCR was the method, and the copy in TCRdb shows in-frame clones only, minus some. The sample holds around 18,000 clones, about 75% seen once. Study-wide findings and caveats: The CD4+ diversity rise by C4D1 was clearest in complete responders. Newly diagnosed patients were said to have less baseline TCR diversity than healthy donors did.

The sequence derives from a human donor with classical Hodgkin lymphoma. This sample comprised CD4+ T cells from blood, obtained before the fourth cycle of nivolumab.

The CDR3 is CASSLEGGQETQYF. The CDR3 DNA follows: TGTGCCAGCAGCTTAGAAGGGGGACAAGAGACCCAGTACTTC. V usage is TRBV7-6 and J usage is TRBJ2-5; the D gene is possibly TRBD1 (6 bases). CDR1 and CDR2 (germline): SGHVS, FNYEAQ. The CDR3 covers 14 residues. With 1 base removed from V and 2 bases from J, the gap between germline ends came to 8 bases.